This section outlines one T cell receptor (beta chain) sequence together with its context. Original processing notes: How many nucleated cells were present was estimated from reference gene primer amplification. Repertoires were generated with immunoSEQ multiplex PCR, while TCRdb's copy carries only in-frame clones and drops some. Clonal size and the V and J genes are those of that table, whereas D and trimming came from the DNA. The sample includes approximately 230,000 clones, over 70% of them seen just once. The data derive from a study of blood T cell repertoires in COVID-19. Study-wide context: Acute-phase and convalescent COVID-19 samples originated in the United States, Italy and Spain. Sources were T cells, B-cell-depleted T cells, or PBMCs; the material itself was cDNA or gDNA.

This sequence originates from a man older than 75 with acute or convalescent COVID-19. The specimen sequenced was peripheral blood.

The CDR3 reads CASNHRSFLAGGRITDTQYF. DNA of the CDR3: TGTGCCAGCAACCACAGATCTTTCCTAGCGGGGGGGCGGATCACAGATACGCAGTATTTT. The gene calls are TRBV28 and TRBJ2-3; 12 bases match TRBD2. In germline, CDR1 is MDHEN, CDR2 SYDVKM. The CDR3 runs to 20 residues. The junction had 19 bases not matched to a gene; V was cut back by 7 bases and J by 2 bases.